This T cell receptor (beta chain) was retrieved from a study of shared clonotypes between healthy human individuals. About the research overall: Each donor had three CD4 naive, three CD4 memory, two CD8 naive and one CD8 memory plate. The study, taken as a whole, reports: It was only blood that was sampled, and tissue repertoires likely differ. Generally, estimated richness proved larger in naive subsets than it did in memory subsets.

This was a deep-level run. Profiling relied on immunoSEQ multiplex PCR, and the TCRdb table lists in-frame clones only, not all of them. This sample has about 330,000 clones, with more than 75% found just once. Note on this clone: The antigen is unknown.

From germline, CDR1 is MNHEY and CDR2 SMNVEV (reference sequence). Trimming left V 2 bases short and J 4 bases short, with 11 bases between. The length of the CDR3 is 14 residues. The sequence was obtained from a young man in good health. Source material: memory CD8+ T cells sorted from blood. Documented subset: CD45RO+ cells pooled with CCR7-negative TemRA cells. The rearrangement joins TRBV27 to TRBJ2-5; tentative D call: TRBD2 (6 bases). As DNA, the CDR3 is TGTGCCAGCAGTTTACGGAGGGAACGAGAGACCCAGTACTTC. It codes for CASSLRRERETQYF.